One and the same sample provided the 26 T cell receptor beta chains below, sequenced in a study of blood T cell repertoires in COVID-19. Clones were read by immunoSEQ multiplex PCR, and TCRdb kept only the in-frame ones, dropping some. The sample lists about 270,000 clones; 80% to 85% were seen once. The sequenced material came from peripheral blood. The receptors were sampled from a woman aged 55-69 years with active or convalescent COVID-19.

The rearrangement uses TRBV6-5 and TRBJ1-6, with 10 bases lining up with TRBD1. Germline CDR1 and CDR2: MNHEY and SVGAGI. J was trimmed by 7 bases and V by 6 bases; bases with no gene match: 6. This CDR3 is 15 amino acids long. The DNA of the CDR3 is TGTGCCAGCAGGGGACAGGGGATGAGAAATTCACCCCTCCACTTT. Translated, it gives CASRGQGMRNSPLHF.

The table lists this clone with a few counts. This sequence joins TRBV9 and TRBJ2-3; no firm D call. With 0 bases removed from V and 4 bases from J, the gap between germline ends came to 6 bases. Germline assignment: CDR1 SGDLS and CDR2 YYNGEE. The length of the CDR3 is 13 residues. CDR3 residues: CASSVAVSDTQYF. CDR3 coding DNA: TGTGCCAGCAGCGTAGCTGTGTCAGATACGCAGTATTTT. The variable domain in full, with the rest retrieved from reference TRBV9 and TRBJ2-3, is DSGVTQTPKHLITATGQRVTLRCSPRSGDLSVYWYQQSLDQGLQFLIQYYNGEERAKGNILERFSAQQFPDLHSELNLSSLELGDSALYFCASSVAVSDTQYFGPGTRLTVL.

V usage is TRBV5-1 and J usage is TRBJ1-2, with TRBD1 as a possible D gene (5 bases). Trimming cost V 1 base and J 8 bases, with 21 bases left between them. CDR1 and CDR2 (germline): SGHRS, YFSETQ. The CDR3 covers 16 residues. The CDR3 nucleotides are TGCGCCAGCAGCTTGACGGGGGGTAGTCGGGTGAGAGGCTACACCTTC. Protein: CASSLTGGSRVRGYTF.

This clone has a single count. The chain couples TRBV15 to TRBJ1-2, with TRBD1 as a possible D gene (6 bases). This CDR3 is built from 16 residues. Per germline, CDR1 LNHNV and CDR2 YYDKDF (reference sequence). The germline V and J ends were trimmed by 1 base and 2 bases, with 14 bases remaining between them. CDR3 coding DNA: TGTGCCACCAGCAGAGGTGCGGGGGCAGGAAACTATGGCTACACCTTC. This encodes CATSRGAGAGNYGYTF.

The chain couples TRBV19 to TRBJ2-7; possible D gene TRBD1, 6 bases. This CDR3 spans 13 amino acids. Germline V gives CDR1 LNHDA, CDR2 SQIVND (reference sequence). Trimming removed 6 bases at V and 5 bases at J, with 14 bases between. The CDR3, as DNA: TGTGCCAGTAGACCCAGGGGTACTGACGAGCAGTACTTC. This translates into CASRPRGTDEQYF.

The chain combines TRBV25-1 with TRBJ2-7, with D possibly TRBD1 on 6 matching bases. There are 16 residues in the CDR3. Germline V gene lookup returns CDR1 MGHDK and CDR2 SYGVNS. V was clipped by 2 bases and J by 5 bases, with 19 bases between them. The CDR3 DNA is TGTGCCAGCAGTGAAGATAGGCTAGGGGGAGTGGACGAGCAGTACTTC. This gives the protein CASSEDRLGGVDEQYF.

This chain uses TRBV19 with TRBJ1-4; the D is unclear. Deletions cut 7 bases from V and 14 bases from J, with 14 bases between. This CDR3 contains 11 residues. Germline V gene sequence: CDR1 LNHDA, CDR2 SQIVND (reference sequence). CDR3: CASTPGWRLFF. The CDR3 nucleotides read TGTGCCAGTACCCCAGGATGGAGGCTGTTTTTT.

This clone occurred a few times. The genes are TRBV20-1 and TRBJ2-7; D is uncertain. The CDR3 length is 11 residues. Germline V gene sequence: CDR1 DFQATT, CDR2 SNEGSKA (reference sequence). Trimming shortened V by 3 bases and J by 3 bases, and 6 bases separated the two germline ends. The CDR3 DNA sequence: TGCAGTGCTAGGCAGAACTACGAGCAGTACTTC. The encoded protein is CSARQNYEQYF.

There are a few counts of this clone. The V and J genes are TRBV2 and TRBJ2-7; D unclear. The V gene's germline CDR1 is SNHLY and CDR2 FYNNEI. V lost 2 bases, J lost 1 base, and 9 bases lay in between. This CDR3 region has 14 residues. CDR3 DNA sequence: TGTGCCAGCAGTGAATGGCAGACTTCCTACGAGCAGTACTTC. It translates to CASSEWQTSYEQYF.

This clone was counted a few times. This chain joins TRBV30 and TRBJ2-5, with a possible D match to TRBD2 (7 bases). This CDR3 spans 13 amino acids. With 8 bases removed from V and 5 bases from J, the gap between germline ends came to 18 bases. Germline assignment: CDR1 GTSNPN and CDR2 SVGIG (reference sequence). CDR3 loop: CAGGRGGVETQYF. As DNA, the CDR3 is TGTGCCGGTGGGAGGGGGGGCGTTGAGACCCAGTACTTC.

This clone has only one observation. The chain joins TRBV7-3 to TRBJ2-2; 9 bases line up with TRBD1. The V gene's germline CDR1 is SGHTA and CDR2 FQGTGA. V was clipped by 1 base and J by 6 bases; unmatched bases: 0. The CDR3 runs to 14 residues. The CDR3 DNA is TGTGCCAGCAGCTTAAGACAGGGGGCCGGGGAGCTGTTTTTT. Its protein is CASSLRQGAGELFF.

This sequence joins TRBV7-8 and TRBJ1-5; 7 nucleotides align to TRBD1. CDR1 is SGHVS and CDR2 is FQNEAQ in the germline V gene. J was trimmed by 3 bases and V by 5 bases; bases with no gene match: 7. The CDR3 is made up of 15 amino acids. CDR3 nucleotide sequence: TGTGCCAGCAGCAGCAGGGGGTGGGTCAATCAGCCCCAGCATTTT. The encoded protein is CASSSRGWVNQPQHF.

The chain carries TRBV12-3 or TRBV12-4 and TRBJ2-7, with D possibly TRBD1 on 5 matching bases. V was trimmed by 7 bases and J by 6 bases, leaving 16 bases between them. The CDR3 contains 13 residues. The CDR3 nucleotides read TGTGCCAGCAAGCCACACAGGTGGAGCGAGCAGTACTTC. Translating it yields CASKPHRWSEQYF.

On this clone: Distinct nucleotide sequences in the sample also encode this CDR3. The CDR3 bases are TGCGCCAGCAGCTTGACAGTGAACACTGAAGCTTTCTTT. Translating it yields CASSLTVNTEAFF. The chain employs TRBV5-1 and TRBJ1-1; D unclear. Germline V lookup: CDR1 SGHRS, CDR2 YFSETQ. The CDR3 contains 13 residues. V was pared by 1 base and J by 0 bases, with 4 bases between.

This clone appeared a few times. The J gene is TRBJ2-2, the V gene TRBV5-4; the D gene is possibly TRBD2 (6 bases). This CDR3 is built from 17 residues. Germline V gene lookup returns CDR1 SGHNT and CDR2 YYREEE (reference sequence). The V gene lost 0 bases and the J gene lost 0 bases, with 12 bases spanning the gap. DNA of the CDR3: TGTGCCAGCAGCTTGGAGGGACTCCGGCCGAACACCGGGGAGCTGTTTTTT. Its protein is CASSLEGLRPNTGELFF.

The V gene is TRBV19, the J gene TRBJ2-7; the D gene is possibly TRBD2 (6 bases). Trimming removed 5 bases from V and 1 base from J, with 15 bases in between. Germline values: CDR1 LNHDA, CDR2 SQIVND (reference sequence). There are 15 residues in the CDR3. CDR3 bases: TGTGCCAGTAGTCTGACTAGTATGGTATCCTACGAGCAGTACTTC. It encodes CASSLTSMVSYEQYF.

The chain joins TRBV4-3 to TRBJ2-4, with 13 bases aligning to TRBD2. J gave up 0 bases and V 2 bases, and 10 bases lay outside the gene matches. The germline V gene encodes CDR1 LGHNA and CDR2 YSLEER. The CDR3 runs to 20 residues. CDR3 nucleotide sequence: TGCGCCAGCAGCCAAAGGACTCGACTAGCGGGGGGCCTAGCCAAAAACATTCAGTACTTC. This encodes CASSQRTRLAGGLAKNIQYF.

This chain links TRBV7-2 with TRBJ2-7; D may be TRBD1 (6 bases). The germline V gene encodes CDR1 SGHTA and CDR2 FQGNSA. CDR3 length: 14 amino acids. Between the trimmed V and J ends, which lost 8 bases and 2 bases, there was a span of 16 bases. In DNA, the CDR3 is TGTGCCAGCGGATCGGGCAGGGACACCTACGAGCAGTACTTC. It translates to CASGSGRDTYEQYF.

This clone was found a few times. The CDR3 region is CASSWRGGEDEQFF. CDR3 bases: TGCGCCAGCAGCTGGCGCGGGGGGGAGGATGAGCAGTTCTTC. This chain links TRBV5-1 with TRBJ2-1, with 9 nucleotides matching TRBD2. The CDR3 covers 14 residues. J was trimmed by 8 bases and V by 3 bases; bases with no gene match: 6. The germline V gene has CDR1 SGHRS and CDR2 YFSETQ.

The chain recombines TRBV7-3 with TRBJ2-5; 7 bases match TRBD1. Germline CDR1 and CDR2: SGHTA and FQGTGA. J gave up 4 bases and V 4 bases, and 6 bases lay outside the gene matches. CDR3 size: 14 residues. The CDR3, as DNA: TGTGCCAGCAGCTCCCCACAGGGGACAGAGACCCAGTACTTC. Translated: CASSSPQGTETQYF.

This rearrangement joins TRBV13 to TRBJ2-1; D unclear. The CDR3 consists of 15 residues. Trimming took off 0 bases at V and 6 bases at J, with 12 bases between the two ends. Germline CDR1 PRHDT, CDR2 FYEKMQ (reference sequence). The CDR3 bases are TGTGCCAGCAGCTTAGGCCGTTTAGCTCGCAATGAGCAGTTCTTC. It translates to CASSLGRLARNEQFF.

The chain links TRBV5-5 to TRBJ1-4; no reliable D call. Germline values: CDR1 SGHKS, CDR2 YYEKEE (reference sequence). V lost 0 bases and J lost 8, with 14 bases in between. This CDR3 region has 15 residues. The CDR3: CASSLVSNGLEKLFF. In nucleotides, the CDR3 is TGTGCCAGCAGCTTGGTTTCCAACGGACTCGAAAAACTGTTTTTT.

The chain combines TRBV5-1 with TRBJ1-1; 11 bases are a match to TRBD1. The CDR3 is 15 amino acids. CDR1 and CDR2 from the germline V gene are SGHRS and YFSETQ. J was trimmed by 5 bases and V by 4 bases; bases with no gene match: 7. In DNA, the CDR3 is TGCGCCAGCAGCCAGAGGACAGGGGGCGATACTGAAGCTTTCTTT. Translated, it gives CASSQRTGGDTEAFF.

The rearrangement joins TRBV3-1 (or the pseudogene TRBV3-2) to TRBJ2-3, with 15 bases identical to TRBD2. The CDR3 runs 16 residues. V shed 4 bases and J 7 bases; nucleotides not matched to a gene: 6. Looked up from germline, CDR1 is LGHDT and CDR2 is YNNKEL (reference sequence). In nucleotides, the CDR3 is TGTGCCAGCAGCCCGGGACTAGCGGGGGGAGTACATACGCAGTATTTT. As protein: CASSPGLAGGVHTQYF.

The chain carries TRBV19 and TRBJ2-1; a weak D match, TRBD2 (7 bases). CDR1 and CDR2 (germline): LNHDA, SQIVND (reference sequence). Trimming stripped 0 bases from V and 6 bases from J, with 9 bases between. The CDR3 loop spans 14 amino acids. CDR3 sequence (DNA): TGTGCCAGTAGTATAGATCGGGGGGCCAATGAGCAGTTCTTC. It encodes CASSIDRGANEQFF.

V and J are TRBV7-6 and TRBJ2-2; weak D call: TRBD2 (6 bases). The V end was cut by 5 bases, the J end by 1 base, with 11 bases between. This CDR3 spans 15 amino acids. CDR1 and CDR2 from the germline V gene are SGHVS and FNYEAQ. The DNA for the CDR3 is TGTGCCAGCAGCAGAGCGGGTGGGAACACCGGGGAGCTGTTTTTT. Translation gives CASSRAGGNTGELFF. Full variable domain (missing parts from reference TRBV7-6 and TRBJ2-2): GAGVSQSPRYKVTKRGQDVALRCDPISGHVSLYWYRQALGQGPEFLTYFNYEAQQDKSGLPNDRFSAERPEGSISTLTIQRTEQRDSAMYRCASSRAGGNTGELFFGEGSRLTVL.